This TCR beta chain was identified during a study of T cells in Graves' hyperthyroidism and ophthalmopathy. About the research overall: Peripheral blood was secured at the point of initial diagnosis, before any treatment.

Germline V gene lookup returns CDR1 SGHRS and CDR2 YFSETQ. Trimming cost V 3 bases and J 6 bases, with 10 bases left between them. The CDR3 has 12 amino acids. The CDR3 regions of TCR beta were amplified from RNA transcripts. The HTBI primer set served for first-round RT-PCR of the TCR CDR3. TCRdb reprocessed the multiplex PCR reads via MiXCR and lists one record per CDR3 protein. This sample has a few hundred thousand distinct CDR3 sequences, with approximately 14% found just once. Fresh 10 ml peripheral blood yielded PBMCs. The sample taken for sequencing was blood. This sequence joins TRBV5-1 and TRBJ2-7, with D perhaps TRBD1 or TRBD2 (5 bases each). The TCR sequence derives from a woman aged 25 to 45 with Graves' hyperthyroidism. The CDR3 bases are TGCGCCAGCAGCTCGGGGACCGGCGAGCAGTACTTC. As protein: CASSSGTGEQYF.